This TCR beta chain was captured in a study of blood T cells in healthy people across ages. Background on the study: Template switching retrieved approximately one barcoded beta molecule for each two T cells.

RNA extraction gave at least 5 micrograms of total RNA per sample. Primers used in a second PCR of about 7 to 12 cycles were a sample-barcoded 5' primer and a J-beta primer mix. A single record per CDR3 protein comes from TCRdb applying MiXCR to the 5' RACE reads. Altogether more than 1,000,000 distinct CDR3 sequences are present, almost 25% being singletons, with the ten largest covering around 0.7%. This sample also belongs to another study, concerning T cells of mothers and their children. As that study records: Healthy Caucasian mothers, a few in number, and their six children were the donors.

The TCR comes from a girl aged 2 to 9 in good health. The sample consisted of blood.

CDR3 sequence (DNA): TGCAGTGCTAATCTAGGGGTACAGACTGAAGCTTTCTTT. Protein: CSANLGVQTEAFF. This sequence joins TRBV20-1 and TRBJ1-1, with D possibly being TRBD1 (5 bases). Germline values: CDR1 DFQATT, CDR2 SNEGSKA (reference sequence). Trimming shortened V by 4 bases and J by 5 bases, and 14 bases separated the two germline ends. The CDR3 consists of 13 residues.